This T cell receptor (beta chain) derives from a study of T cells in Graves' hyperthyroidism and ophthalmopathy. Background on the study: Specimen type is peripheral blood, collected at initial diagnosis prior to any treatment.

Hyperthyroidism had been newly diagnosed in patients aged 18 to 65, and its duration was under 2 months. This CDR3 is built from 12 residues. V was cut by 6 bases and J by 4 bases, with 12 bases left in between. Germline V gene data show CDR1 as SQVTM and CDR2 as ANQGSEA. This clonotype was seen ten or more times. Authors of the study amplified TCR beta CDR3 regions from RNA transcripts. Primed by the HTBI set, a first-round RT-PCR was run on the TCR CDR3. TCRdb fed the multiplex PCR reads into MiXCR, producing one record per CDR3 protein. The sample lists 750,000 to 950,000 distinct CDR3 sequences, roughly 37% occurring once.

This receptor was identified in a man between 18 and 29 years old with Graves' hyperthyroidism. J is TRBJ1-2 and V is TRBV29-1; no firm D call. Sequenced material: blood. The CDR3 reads CSVPSPPYGYTF. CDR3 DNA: TGCAGCGTCCCGAGCCCCCCCTATGGCTACACCTTC.